Listed below are T cell receptor beta chains from one sample, sequenced in a study of cytomegalovirus exposure and HLA in healthy donors. Using immunoSEQ multiplex PCR, the repertoire was profiled, and TCRdb retains in-frame clones only, with some absent. Of approximately 190,000 clones listed, about four fifths are singletons. The sequenced material came from PBMCs. All receptors derive from a woman aged 30 to 39 in good health and CMV-seropositive. CDR3s include the opening cysteine and the closing phenylalanine or tryptophan. Fields, in order: J gene, V gene, clone size, D gene, CDR3 length, CDR3 DNA, CDR3 protein. A D gene is named only where the DNA matches it firmly. Clone size is given for some rows only: seen once, a few or many times, or a class if the clone is expanded.

j_call: TRBJ1-1; v_call: TRBV5-1; clone_size: .; d_call: TRBD1; cdr3_length: 15; cdr3_nt: TGCGCCAGCAGGGCGGCAGGGGGCGAGAACACTGAAGCTTTCTTT; cdr3_aa: CASRAAGGENTEAFF
j_call: TRBJ2-1; v_call: TRBV6-1; clone_size: .; d_call: TRBD2; cdr3_length: 16; cdr3_nt: TGTGCCAGCAGTGAAAGGGAGCTAGCGGGGATGTATGAGCAGTTCTTC; cdr3_aa: CASSERELAGMYEQFF
j_call: TRBJ2-2; v_call: TRBV7-3; clone_size: once; d_call: .; cdr3_length: 13; cdr3_nt: TGTGCCAGCAGCCGTACGAACACCGGGGAGCTGTTTTTT; cdr3_aa: CASSRTNTGELFF
j_call: TRBJ1-2; v_call: TRBV11-2; clone_size: few; d_call: TRBD1; cdr3_length: 14; cdr3_nt: TGTGCCAGCAGGACCGGGACAGCTAACTATGGCTACACCTTC; cdr3_aa: CASRTGTANYGYTF
j_call: TRBJ1-2; v_call: TRBV6-5; clone_size: once; d_call: .; cdr3_length: 13; cdr3_nt: TGTGCCAGCAGTACATCAGGGTCCTATGGCTACACCTTC; cdr3_aa: CASSTSGSYGYTF
j_call: TRBJ2-1; v_call: TRBV11-1; clone_size: once; d_call: TRBD1; cdr3_length: 15; cdr3_nt: TGTGCCAGCAGCCTAAATCCGGGACAGGGAGGGGAGCAGTTCTTC; cdr3_aa: CASSLNPGQGGEQFF
j_call: TRBJ2-7; v_call: TRBV5-4; clone_size: .; d_call: TRBD2; cdr3_length: 14; cdr3_nt: TGTGCCAGCAGTTTGGGCGGGAGATCCTACGAGCAGTACTTC; cdr3_aa: CASSLGGRSYEQYF
j_call: TRBJ1-5; v_call: TRBV19; clone_size: .; d_call: .; cdr3_length: 15; cdr3_nt: TGTGCCAGTAGAATCAGGGTCGGCGGCAATCAGCCCCAGCATTTT; cdr3_aa: CASRIRVGGNQPQHF
j_call: TRBJ1-1; v_call: TRBV28; clone_size: .; d_call: .; cdr3_length: 14; cdr3_nt: TGTGCCAGCAAGGTGGAGGTACTGAACACTGAAGCTTTCTTT; cdr3_aa: CASKVEVLNTEAFF
j_call: TRBJ1-5; v_call: TRBV4-1; clone_size: .; d_call: TRBD1; cdr3_length: 15; cdr3_nt: TGCGCCAGCAGCCAACCTACAGGGGGCAATCAGCCCCAGCATTTT; cdr3_aa: CASSQPTGGNQPQHF
j_call: TRBJ2-1; v_call: TRBV7-9; clone_size: .; d_call: .; cdr3_length: 15; cdr3_nt: TGTGCCAGCAGCTCGACTAGGGCTCCGTTCCATGAGCAGTTCTTC; cdr3_aa: CASSSTRAPFHEQFF
j_call: TRBJ2-3; v_call: TRBV5-4; clone_size: .; d_call: TRBD2; cdr3_length: 16; cdr3_nt: TGTGCCAGCAGCTCTGGACTAGCGGGGGGCACAGATACGCAGTATTTT; cdr3_aa: CASSSGLAGGTDTQYF
j_call: TRBJ2-3; v_call: TRBV11-3; clone_size: once; d_call: TRBD1; cdr3_length: 15; cdr3_nt: TGTGCCAGCAGCCCCCGGGACAGCGTCACAGATACGCAGTATTTT; cdr3_aa: CASSPRDSVTDTQYF
j_call: TRBJ1-2; v_call: TRBV11-2; clone_size: .; d_call: .; cdr3_length: 16; cdr3_nt: TGTGCCAGCATGGCCCGAGAGGTCGAGGTCCCGTATGGCTACACCTTC; cdr3_aa: CASMAREVEVPYGYTF
j_call: TRBJ2-7; v_call: TRBV4-1; clone_size: few; d_call: .; cdr3_length: 18; cdr3_nt: TGCGCCAGCTCCCTATCCCGAGACACCCAACTCTACCCTTACGAGCAGTACTTC; cdr3_aa: CASSLSRDTQLYPYEQYF
j_call: TRBJ2-3; v_call: TRBV6-1; clone_size: .; d_call: TRBD2; cdr3_length: 15; cdr3_nt: TGTGCCAGCAGGGGACTAGCGGGGGGGCCAGATACGCAGTATTTT; cdr3_aa: CASRGLAGGPDTQYF
j_call: TRBJ2-7; v_call: TRBV29-1; clone_size: .; d_call: .; cdr3_length: 14; cdr3_nt: TGCAGCGTTAGTGGACAAGCGAGCTCCTACGAGCAGTACTTC; cdr3_aa: CSVSGQASSYEQYF
j_call: TRBJ2-1; v_call: TRBV19; clone_size: .; d_call: TRBD2; cdr3_length: 15; cdr3_nt: TGTGCCAGTAGTAATATAACGGGAGGACACAATGAGCAGTTCTTC; cdr3_aa: CASSNITGGHNEQFF
j_call: TRBJ1-5; v_call: TRBV18; clone_size: .; d_call: TRBD1; cdr3_length: 16; cdr3_nt: TGTGCCAGCTCACCATCGACAGGGACGCGCAATCAGCCCCAGCATTTT; cdr3_aa: CASSPSTGTRNQPQHF
j_call: TRBJ2-5; v_call: TRBV5-8; clone_size: .; d_call: TRBD2; cdr3_length: 17; cdr3_nt: TGTGCCAGCAGCTCTGGACTAGCGGGGGGGAGCCAAGAGACCCAGTACTTC; cdr3_aa: CASSSGLAGGSQETQYF
j_call: TRBJ2-4; v_call: TRBV18; clone_size: .; d_call: TRBD2; cdr3_length: 18; cdr3_nt: TGTGCCAGCTCACCTAGGCTAGCGGGATTCGAGGGCAAAAACATTCAGTACTTC; cdr3_aa: CASSPRLAGFEGKNIQYF
j_call: TRBJ2-5; v_call: TRBV27; clone_size: once; d_call: .; cdr3_length: 15; cdr3_nt: TGTGCCAGCAGTCCACGGGTAGGGGTAGGAGAGACCCAGTACTTC; cdr3_aa: CASSPRVGVGETQYF
j_call: TRBJ1-1; v_call: TRBV5-1; clone_size: .; d_call: .; cdr3_length: 13; cdr3_nt: TGCGCCAGCAGCTTTTACGGGAACACTGAAGCTTTCTTT; cdr3_aa: CASSFYGNTEAFF
j_call: TRBJ2-1; v_call: TRBV30; clone_size: .; d_call: TRBD2; cdr3_length: 13; cdr3_nt: TGTGCCTGGAACCCACTAGCGGGAGGGCCTATGTTCTTC; cdr3_aa: CAWNPLAGGPMFF
j_call: TRBJ1-2; v_call: TRBV28; clone_size: .; d_call: TRBD1; cdr3_length: 16; cdr3_nt: TGTGCCAGCAGTCTTAAAGACAGGGCATTGGGCTATGGCTACACCTTC; cdr3_aa: CASSLKDRALGYGYTF
j_call: TRBJ2-5; v_call: TRBV5-1; clone_size: .; d_call: TRBD2; cdr3_length: 14; cdr3_nt: TGCGCCAGCAGGCCCGGACTAGCGGAAGAGACCCAGTACTTC; cdr3_aa: CASRPGLAEETQYF
j_call: TRBJ2-2; v_call: TRBV5-8; clone_size: few; d_call: TRBD2; cdr3_length: 15; cdr3_nt: TGTGCCAGCAGTCTCCCAGCGGGGGACACCGGGGAGCTGTTTTTT; cdr3_aa: CASSLPAGDTGELFF
j_call: TRBJ2-5; v_call: TRBV7-9; clone_size: .; d_call: .; cdr3_length: 13; cdr3_nt: TGTGCCAGCAGCCGGGTCCTCCAAGAGACCCAGTACTTC; cdr3_aa: CASSRVLQETQYF
j_call: TRBJ2-3; v_call: TRBV7-2; clone_size: .; d_call: TRBD2; cdr3_length: 15; cdr3_nt: TGTGCCACCCAAGTGGGTAGCGGGAGCACAGATACGCAGTATTTT; cdr3_aa: CATQVGSGSTDTQYF
j_call: TRBJ1-1; v_call: TRBV5-5; clone_size: .; d_call: .; cdr3_length: 13; cdr3_nt: TGTGCCAGCAGCTTGGTCGTAGGCGGTGAAGCTTTCTTT; cdr3_aa: CASSLVVGGEAFF
j_call: TRBJ2-7; v_call: TRBV19; clone_size: .; d_call: .; cdr3_length: 14; cdr3_nt: TGTGCCAGTAGTGTCCCGGGACTGGTCTACGAGCAGTACTTC; cdr3_aa: CASSVPGLVYEQYF
j_call: TRBJ1-6; v_call: TRBV10-1; clone_size: .; d_call: .; cdr3_length: 13; cdr3_nt: TGCGCCAGCAGTGTCGGGATCAATTCACCCCTCCACTTT; cdr3_aa: CASSVGINSPLHF
j_call: TRBJ2-7; v_call: TRBV2; clone_size: .; d_call: TRBD2; cdr3_length: 15; cdr3_nt: TGTGCCAGCAGTAAACTAGCGGGAGTCGCCTACGAGCAGTACTTC; cdr3_aa: CASSKLAGVAYEQYF
j_call: TRBJ2-5; v_call: TRBV28; clone_size: .; d_call: TRBD2; cdr3_length: 17; cdr3_nt: TGTGCCAGCAGTCCCCGAGGACTAGCGGGGGGTCAAGAGACCCAGTACTTC; cdr3_aa: CASSPRGLAGGQETQYF
j_call: TRBJ2-1; v_call: TRBV19; clone_size: few; d_call: .; cdr3_length: 13; cdr3_nt: TGTGCCAGTAGCCGGGACAAGCCCGATGAGCAGTTCTTC; cdr3_aa: CASSRDKPDEQFF
j_call: TRBJ2-1; v_call: TRBV9; clone_size: few; d_call: TRBD1; cdr3_length: 16; cdr3_nt: TGTGCCAGCAGCGTATGGGGCAGGGGGTTCTACAATGAGCAGTTCTTC; cdr3_aa: CASSVWGRGFYNEQFF
j_call: TRBJ1-2; v_call: TRBV30; clone_size: .; d_call: TRBD1; cdr3_length: 13; cdr3_nt: TGTGCCTGTACCACGGGACAGGTTTATGGCTACACCTTC; cdr3_aa: CACTTGQVYGYTF
j_call: TRBJ2-3; v_call: TRBV7-9; clone_size: .; d_call: .; cdr3_length: 15; cdr3_nt: TGTGCCAGCAGCCTCGGTCCAGGGTCCACAGATACGCAGTATTTT; cdr3_aa: CASSLGPGSTDTQYF
j_call: TRBJ1-1; v_call: TRBV7-9; clone_size: .; d_call: .; cdr3_length: 16; cdr3_nt: TGTGCCACCAAAGCCCAGGGTGGCTATGGGATTCTTGAAGCTTTCTTT; cdr3_aa: CATKAQGGYGILEAFF
j_call: TRBJ2-5; v_call: TRBV4-1; clone_size: .; d_call: TRBD2; cdr3_length: 16; cdr3_nt: TGCGCCAGCAGCCAAGACGGGACTAGTACTTGGGAGACCCAGTACTTC; cdr3_aa: CASSQDGTSTWETQYF
j_call: TRBJ2-3; v_call: TRBV5-4; clone_size: .; d_call: TRBD1; cdr3_length: 15; cdr3_nt: TGTGCCAGCAGCTTCCGGGACAGGGTAAAGGATACGCAGTATTTT; cdr3_aa: CASSFRDRVKDTQYF
j_call: TRBJ2-7; v_call: TRBV9; clone_size: .; d_call: .; cdr3_length: 15; cdr3_nt: TGTGCCAGCAGTACCTCCCCGGACACCGAAGGGGAGCAGTACTTC; cdr3_aa: CASSTSPDTEGEQYF